Listed below are T cell receptor beta chains from one sample, sequenced in a study of early T cells in non-severe SARS-CoV-2 infection. TCRdb processed the 5' RACE reads anew with MiXCR; each CDR3 protein has one entry. The sample shows 85,000 to 100,000 distinct CDR3 sequences, under 15% of them seen only once. Specimen: whole blood. Receptors were obtained from an adult who was a healthcare worker with PCR-confirmed SARS-CoV-2 infection or an uninfected control (not recorded which). Both conserved end residues are part of each CDR3. Fields, in order: D gene, CDR3 length, clone size, V gene, J gene, CDR3 DNA, CDR3 protein. A D gene is named only where the DNA matches it firmly. Rows may omit the clone size; those that give it use once, few, many or a size class.

d_call: TRBD1
cdr3_length: 15
clone_size: many
v_call: TRBV19
j_call: TRBJ1-5
cdr3_nt: TGTGCCAGTAGTATGGGACAGGGGTGGGCTCAGCCCCAGCATTTT
cdr3_aa: CASSMGQGWAQPQHF

d_call: .
cdr3_length: 14
clone_size: few
v_call: TRBV20-1
j_call: TRBJ2-7
cdr3_nt: TGCAGTGCTTTTCCCTTGGGCAGCGGCTACGAGCAGTACTTC
cdr3_aa: CSAFPLGSGYEQYF

d_call: .
cdr3_length: 15
clone_size: many
v_call: TRBV18
j_call: TRBJ2-5
cdr3_nt: TGTGCCAGCTCACCAACAACAGGAGCCCAAGAGACCCAGTACTTC
cdr3_aa: CASSPTTGAQETQYF

d_call: TRBD2
cdr3_length: 15
clone_size: .
v_call: TRBV28
j_call: TRBJ2-1
cdr3_nt: TGTGCCAGCAGTCCCGGAAGCGGGGGACACGATGAGCAGTTCTTC
cdr3_aa: CASSPGSGGHDEQFF

d_call: .
cdr3_length: 13
clone_size: many
v_call: TRBV28
j_call: TRBJ1-5
cdr3_nt: TGTGCCAGCAGTTTGGCAGGTGGGCAGCCCCAGCATTTT
cdr3_aa: CASSLAGGQPQHF

d_call: .
cdr3_length: 15
clone_size: many
v_call: TRBV11-2
j_call: TRBJ1-2
cdr3_nt: TGTGCCAGCAGCCCCCTCCGAACTGGATTTAAGGCCTACACCTTC
cdr3_aa: CASSPLRTGFKAYTF

d_call: TRBD2
cdr3_length: 17
clone_size: few
v_call: TRBV20-1
j_call: TRBJ2-5
cdr3_nt: TGCAGTGCTAGAGATCTCCTAGCGGGGGGGTACCAAGAGACCCAGTACTTC
cdr3_aa: CSARDLLAGGYQETQYF

d_call: .
cdr3_length: 15
clone_size: .
v_call: TRBV28
j_call: TRBJ2-7
cdr3_nt: TGTGCCAGCCGAACGGGGTTTTGGGGTCAAAGCGAGCAGTACTTC
cdr3_aa: CASRTGFWGQSEQYF

d_call: .
cdr3_length: 13
clone_size: few
v_call: TRBV10-3
j_call: TRBJ1-4
cdr3_nt: TGTGCCATCATCGGCCGGCGAGATGAAAAACTGTTTTTT
cdr3_aa: CAIIGRRDEKLFF

d_call: .
cdr3_length: 13
clone_size: .
v_call: TRBV11-2
j_call: TRBJ2-7
cdr3_nt: TGTGCCAGCAGCCAGACAGGCCCCTACGAGCAGTACTTC
cdr3_aa: CASSQTGPYEQYF

d_call: TRBD1
cdr3_length: 14
clone_size: .
v_call: TRBV7-3
j_call: TRBJ2-1
cdr3_nt: TGTGCCAGCAGTTTGCAGGGGGTCCACAATGAGCAGTTCTTC
cdr3_aa: CASSLQGVHNEQFF

d_call: TRBD1
cdr3_length: 15
clone_size: .
v_call: TRBV6-2/TRBV6-3
j_call: TRBJ2-7
cdr3_nt: TGTGCCAGCAGTTATTGGACAGGGGGCTGGTACGAGCAGTACTTC
cdr3_aa: CASSYWTGGWYEQYF

d_call: TRBD2
cdr3_length: 14
clone_size: many
v_call: TRBV7-2
j_call: TRBJ2-3
cdr3_nt: TGTGCCAGCAGCCCTCGACTAGCCACAGATACGCAGTATTTT
cdr3_aa: CASSPRLATDTQYF

d_call: TRBD2
cdr3_length: 15
clone_size: few
v_call: TRBV29-1
j_call: TRBJ2-3
cdr3_nt: TGCAGCGTTGATCGACTAGCGGGGGTTGGAGATACGCAGTATTTT
cdr3_aa: CSVDRLAGVGDTQYF

d_call: .
cdr3_length: 13
clone_size: many
v_call: TRBV10-3
j_call: TRBJ1-5
cdr3_nt: TGTGCCATCAGTGGACAGCTAAATCAGCCCCAGCATTTT
cdr3_aa: CAISGQLNQPQHF

d_call: .
cdr3_length: 14
clone_size: .
v_call: TRBV11-2
j_call: TRBJ2-7
cdr3_nt: TGTGCCAGCAGTCGAACTAGCCCGGGCTACGAGCAGTACTTC
cdr3_aa: CASSRTSPGYEQYF

d_call: .
cdr3_length: 14
clone_size: many
v_call: TRBV29-1
j_call: TRBJ2-5
cdr3_nt: TGCAGCGTTCCAGATTGGGGGTCCCAAGAGACCCAGTACTTC
cdr3_aa: CSVPDWGSQETQYF

d_call: TRBD2
cdr3_length: 15
clone_size: few
v_call: TRBV5-1
j_call: TRBJ2-3
cdr3_nt: TGCGCCAGCAGCTTCGGGGGGACTACCTCAGATACGCAGTATTTT
cdr3_aa: CASSFGGTTSDTQYF

d_call: .
cdr3_length: 14
clone_size: few
v_call: TRBV18
j_call: TRBJ1-5
cdr3_nt: TGTGCCAGCTCACCGGTGGGGGGCAATCAGCCCCAGCATTTT
cdr3_aa: CASSPVGGNQPQHF

d_call: TRBD1
cdr3_length: 16
clone_size: few
v_call: TRBV5-6
j_call: TRBJ2-7
cdr3_nt: TGTGCCAGCAGCTTGGCCAGGCCCCTGGACAGGGACGAGCAGTACTTC
cdr3_aa: CASSLARPLDRDEQYF

d_call: .
cdr3_length: 16
clone_size: few
v_call: TRBV9
j_call: TRBJ2-2
cdr3_nt: TGTGCCAGCAGCGTAGTCCAGGGCACGAACACCGGGGAGCTGTTTTTT
cdr3_aa: CASSVVQGTNTGELFF

d_call: .
cdr3_length: 16
clone_size: few
v_call: TRBV20-1
j_call: TRBJ1-1
cdr3_nt: TGCAGTGCTAGAGATTCTGTTCGGGGCGGATCGGCTGAAGCTTTCTTT
cdr3_aa: CSARDSVRGGSAEAFF

d_call: TRBD2
cdr3_length: 14
clone_size: few
v_call: TRBV5-4
j_call: TRBJ2-3
cdr3_nt: TGTGCCACCAACCCCGGCGGGGGAACAGATACGCAGTATTTT
cdr3_aa: CATNPGGGTDTQYF

d_call: .
cdr3_length: 12
clone_size: many
v_call: TRBV6-2/TRBV6-3
j_call: TRBJ1-1
cdr3_nt: TGTGCCACTCAGGTTGGGCGCACTGAAGCTTTCTTT
cdr3_aa: CATQVGRTEAFF

d_call: TRBD2
cdr3_length: 14
clone_size: many
v_call: TRBV29-1
j_call: TRBJ2-2
cdr3_nt: TGCAGCGCCGCTAGCGGGGCGAACACCGGGGAGCTGTTTTTT
cdr3_aa: CSAASGANTGELFF

d_call: .
cdr3_length: 14
clone_size: few
v_call: TRBV6-6
j_call: TRBJ2-5
cdr3_nt: TGTGCCAGCACCCCAAACGGGGGGCCGGAGACCCAGTACTTC
cdr3_aa: CASTPNGGPETQYF

d_call: TRBD1
cdr3_length: 14
clone_size: few
v_call: TRBV4-1
j_call: TRBJ2-7
cdr3_nt: TGCGCCAGCAGGTCGACAGGGGGCCGTGACGAGCAGTACTTC
cdr3_aa: CASRSTGGRDEQYF

d_call: TRBD2
cdr3_length: 17
clone_size: many
v_call: TRBV7-6
j_call: TRBJ2-1
cdr3_nt: TGTGCCAGCAGCTCTAGGACTAGCGGGGGCTTGGGGAATGAGCAGTTCTTC
cdr3_aa: CASSSRTSGGLGNEQFF

d_call: .
cdr3_length: 11
clone_size: .
v_call: TRBV29-1
j_call: TRBJ2-1
cdr3_nt: TGCAGCTCCTGGGCCTACAATGAGCAGTTCTTC
cdr3_aa: CSSWAYNEQFF

d_call: .
cdr3_length: 15
clone_size: .
v_call: TRBV7-9
j_call: TRBJ1-1
cdr3_nt: TGTGCCAGCAGCTTAGAAGGAGGGAGTCAAGTAGAAGCTTTCTTT
cdr3_aa: CASSLEGGSQVEAFF

d_call: .
cdr3_length: 15
clone_size: many
v_call: TRBV19
j_call: TRBJ2-5
cdr3_nt: TGTGCCAGTAGTATAGGTTGGGATATCCAAGAGACCCAGTACTTC
cdr3_aa: CASSIGWDIQETQYF

d_call: .
cdr3_length: 12
clone_size: once
v_call: TRBV7-9
j_call: TRBJ2-7
cdr3_nt: TGTGCCAGCAGCTCAATCTCCTACGAGCAGTACTTC
cdr3_aa: CASSSISYEQYF

d_call: .
cdr3_length: 13
clone_size: .
v_call: TRBV28
j_call: TRBJ1-5
cdr3_nt: TGTGCCAGCAGTTTTAAGGGCAATCAGCCCCAGCATTTT
cdr3_aa: CASSFKGNQPQHF

d_call: .
cdr3_length: 15
clone_size: few
v_call: TRBV5-1
j_call: TRBJ1-6
cdr3_nt: TGCGCCAGCAGCTTGGACTCAGGGCAGAATTCACCCCTCCACTTT
cdr3_aa: CASSLDSGQNSPLHF

d_call: .
cdr3_length: 11
clone_size: many
v_call: TRBV7-9
j_call: TRBJ2-3
cdr3_nt: TGTGCCAGCAGCTTGGATTATACGCAGTATTTT
cdr3_aa: CASSLDYTQYF

d_call: TRBD1
cdr3_length: 14
clone_size: many
v_call: TRBV28
j_call: TRBJ1-4
cdr3_nt: TGTGCCAGCATCTCGGGACAGGGATTACGGAAACTGTTTTTT
cdr3_aa: CASISGQGLRKLFF

d_call: .
cdr3_length: 15
clone_size: many
v_call: TRBV9
j_call: TRBJ2-7
cdr3_nt: TGTGCCAGCAGCCCCCGGTTAGCCGACTCCTACGAGCAGTACTTC
cdr3_aa: CASSPRLADSYEQYF

d_call: TRBD2
cdr3_length: 16
clone_size: few
v_call: TRBV11-2
j_call: TRBJ2-1
cdr3_nt: TGTGCCAGCAGTTCTAACGGACTAGATAGTTTTCGTGAGCAGTTCTTC
cdr3_aa: CASSSNGLDSFREQFF

d_call: .
cdr3_length: 13
clone_size: many
v_call: TRBV6-6
j_call: TRBJ2-7
cdr3_nt: TGTGCCACTACGAGACAGGCAACCTACGAGCAGTACTTC
cdr3_aa: CATTRQATYEQYF

d_call: .
cdr3_length: 14
clone_size: few
v_call: TRBV9
j_call: TRBJ1-1
cdr3_nt: TGTGCCAGCTCAGACGGCGGGATGAACACTGAAGCTTTCTTT
cdr3_aa: CASSDGGMNTEAFF